This T cell receptor beta chain stems from a study of CD8 T cells in ankylosing spondylitis. Findings and caveats of the study: Before this, some motif variants had been reported in reactive arthritis synovial fluid and blood. What seemed typical of ankylosing spondylitis blood was a TCR beta motif built from under 10 highly homologous variants. Matched ankylosing spondylitis synovial fluid reportedly contained a significantly enriched population of disease-linked clones.

To note about this clonotype: Its antigen remains unknown.

TCRdb used MiXCR to reprocess the 5' RACE reads, holding one entry per CDR3 protein. The profile covers around 390,000 distinct CDR3 sequences, with about a fifth appearing a single time and about a sixth taken by the ten largest. The TCR originated in a male donor with ankylosing spondylitis. The sample consisted of blood, either unsorted or a sorted T cell fraction (not recorded which).

This CDR3 is CASSVSGTSVQETQYF. CDR3 in DNA: TGTGCCAGCAGCGTCTCCGGGACTAGCGTCCAAGAGACCCAGTACTTC. The chain links TRBV9 to TRBJ2-5, with TRBD2 matching over 10 bases. The CDR3 totals 16 residues. Per the germline V gene, CDR1 is SGDLS and CDR2 is YYNGEE. Losses at the gene ends were 2 bases for V and 1 base for J; bases not matched to a gene: 5.